This entry is about one TCR beta chain. Its antigen is unknown. The data stem from a study of T cell responses to AZD1222 COVID-19 vaccine. Study-wide points: Possibly, clonal diversity was underestimated; donors were largely white British and included more females.

Measured with immunoSEQ multiplex PCR; TCRdb has only the in-frame clones, and not every one. The sample contains some 100,000 clones, 80% to 90% of which appear only once. Germline CDR1 is SGDLS and CDR2 is YYNGEE. The CDR3 is made up of 16 amino acids. V gave up 4 bases and J gave up 0 bases, with 14 bases separating them. The receptor was isolated from an adult in good health. The chain is built from TRBV9 and TRBJ1-3; D call uncertain. The input for sequencing was peripheral blood, taken on day 0 of AZD1222 vaccination. CDR3 loop: CASSRALSISGNTIYF. CDR3 nucleotide sequence: TGTGCCAGCAGCCGGGCCTTGAGCATCTCTGGAAACACCATATATTTT.